The 7 T cell receptor beta chains listed next were all sequenced from one sample in a study of shared clonotypes between healthy human individuals. TCRdb keeps only in-frame clones here, not all; method: immunoSEQ multiplex PCR. The sample contains approximately 2.5 million clones, roughly 93% of which appear only once. The sample comprised naive CD4+ T cells from PBMCs. Documented subset: CD45RA+ positively selected. The receptor set was obtained from a young man in good health. Some clones in this sample may be carry-over from other donors' samples.

Concerning this clone: The sample carries other DNA sequences with the same CDR3. The CDR3 reads CASSIQGTDTQYF. The CDR3 DNA reads as TGTGCCAGTAGTATTCAGGGCACAGATACGCAGTATTTT. The V gene is TRBV19, the J gene TRBJ2-3, with no clear D. V was pared by 3 bases and J by 1 base, with 5 bases between. The CDR3 contains 13 residues. From germline, CDR1 is LNHDA and CDR2 SQIVND (reference sequence).

The J gene is TRBJ1-1, the V gene TRBV11-2; tentative D call: TRBD1 (6 bases). V was clipped by 5 bases and J by 5 bases, with 15 bases between them. The V gene's germline CDR1 is SGHAT and CDR2 FQNNGV. This CDR3 is 14 amino acids long. CDR3 residues: CASSRTGRETEAFF. CDR3 bases: TGTGCCAGCAGCCGAACAGGGAGGGAAACTGAAGCTTTCTTT.

The chain links TRBV28 to TRBJ2-3, with D perhaps being TRBD1 or TRBD2 (7 bases each). V shed 7 bases and J shed 2 bases, with 13 bases lying between them. Looked up from germline, CDR1 is MDHEN and CDR2 is SYDVKM. The CDR3 is 14 residues long. The CDR3 region has the DNA TGTGCCAGCACAGGGGGAGGGATCACAGATACGCAGTATTTT. Protein sequence: CASTGGGITDTQYF.

Only one count was recorded for this clone. The chain combines TRBV7-2 with TRBJ2-4, with D hard to call. CDR1 and CDR2 from the germline V gene are SGHTA and FQGNSA. The V end lost 5 bases, the J end lost 0 bases, and 14 bases lay between the germline ends. CDR3 length equals 16 residues. The CDR3 DNA reads TGTGCCAGCAGCCGTCCGGACCTGGGAGCCAAAAACATTCAGTACTTC. It translates to CASSRPDLGAKNIQYF.

The rearrangement joins TRBV2 to TRBJ2-7, with D possibly TRBD1 on 5 matching bases. The CDR3 has 14 residues. The germline gives CDR1 SNHLY, CDR2 FYNNEI. The V gene lost 2 bases and the J gene lost 3 bases, with 11 bases spanning the gap. CDR3 sequence reads: CASSELGRDYEQYF. The CDR3 DNA sequence: TGTGCCAGCAGTGAACTTGGCAGGGACTACGAGCAGTACTTC.

This chain connects TRBV7-3 to TRBJ1-1; D is undetermined. Per the germline V gene, CDR1 is SGHTA and CDR2 is FQGTGA. This CDR3 has 15 amino acids. Trimming left V 4 bases short and J 2 bases short, with 14 bases between. CDR3 sequence (DNA): TGTGCCAGCAGCTCCTTACCGGACGGAAACACTGAAGCTTTCTTT. This sequence encodes CASSSLPDGNTEAFF.

The J gene is TRBJ1-2, the V gene TRBV27; tentatively, D is TRBD1 (5 bases). Trimming pared 3 bases from V and 4 bases from J, leaving 15 bases between. This CDR3 comprises 15 residues. Per germline, CDR1 MNHEY and CDR2 SMNVEV (reference sequence). The CDR3 sequence: CASSFSLGPSYGYTF. The CDR3 DNA reads TGTGCCAGCAGTTTCTCTTTGGGGCCTTCCTATGGCTACACCTTC.